Below, one TCR beta chain is given with its context. This sample is drawn from a study of OX40 agonist ivuxolimab in advanced cancers. Only in-frame clones appear in the TCRdb table, and some are missing; sequencing was by immunoSEQ multiplex PCR. Counted here are fewer than 90,000 clones, approximately 83% occurring once; the ten biggest clones make up around 2.9%. CDR3 size: 14 residues. The germline gives CDR1 SGHNT, CDR2 YENEEA. V was clipped by 2 bases and J by 0 bases, with 7 bases between them. V gene TRBV11-3 combines with J gene TRBJ1-2, with D maybe TRBD1 (5 bases). This clonotype originated in an adult with an advanced solid tumor such as melanoma, head and neck, liver or kidney cancer. This specimen consisted of CD4+ or CD8+ T cells sorted from blood, obtained in a trial of the OX40 agonist ivuxolimab. The CDR3 nucleotides read TGTGCCAGCAGCTTATCAGGGTCTAACTATGGCTACACCTTC. It specifies CASSLSGSNYGYTF.